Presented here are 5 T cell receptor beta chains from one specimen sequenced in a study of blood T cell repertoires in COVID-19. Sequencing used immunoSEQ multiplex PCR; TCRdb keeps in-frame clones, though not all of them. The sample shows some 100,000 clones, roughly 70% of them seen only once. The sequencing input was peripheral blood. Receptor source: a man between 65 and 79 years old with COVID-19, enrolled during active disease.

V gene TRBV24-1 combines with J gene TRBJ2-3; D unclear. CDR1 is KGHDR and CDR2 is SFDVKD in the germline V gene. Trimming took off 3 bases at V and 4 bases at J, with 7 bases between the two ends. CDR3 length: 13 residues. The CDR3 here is CATSDPHADTQYF. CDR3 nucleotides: TGTGCCACCAGTGATCCACATGCAGATACGCAGTATTTT.

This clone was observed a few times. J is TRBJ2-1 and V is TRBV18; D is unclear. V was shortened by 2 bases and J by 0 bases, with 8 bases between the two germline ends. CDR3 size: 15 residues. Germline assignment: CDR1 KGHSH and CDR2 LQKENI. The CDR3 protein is CASSPDGSSYNEQFF. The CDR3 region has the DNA TGTGCCAGCTCACCAGACGGGTCCTCCTACAATGAGCAGTTCTTC. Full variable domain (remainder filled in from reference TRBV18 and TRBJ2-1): NAGVMQNPRHLVRRRGQEARLRCSPMKGHSHVYWYRQLPEEGLKFMVYLQKENIIDESGMPKERFSAEFPKEGPSILRIQQVVRGDSAAYFCASSPDGSSYNEQFFGPGTRLTVL.

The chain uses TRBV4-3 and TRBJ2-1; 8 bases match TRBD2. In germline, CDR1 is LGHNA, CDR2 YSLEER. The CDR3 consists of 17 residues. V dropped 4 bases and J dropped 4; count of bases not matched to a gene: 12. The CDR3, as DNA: TGCGCCAGCAGCCTGATCTTTAGCGGGGAAACTTACAATGAGCAGTTCTTC. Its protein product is CASSLIFSGETYNEQFF.

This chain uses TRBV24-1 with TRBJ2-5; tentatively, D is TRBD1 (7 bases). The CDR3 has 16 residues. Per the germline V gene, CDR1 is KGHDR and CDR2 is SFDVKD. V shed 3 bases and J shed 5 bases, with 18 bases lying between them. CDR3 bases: TGTGCCACCAGTGATCCCTACCAGGGGGGCGGGGAGACCCAGTACTTC. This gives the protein CATSDPYQGGGETQYF.

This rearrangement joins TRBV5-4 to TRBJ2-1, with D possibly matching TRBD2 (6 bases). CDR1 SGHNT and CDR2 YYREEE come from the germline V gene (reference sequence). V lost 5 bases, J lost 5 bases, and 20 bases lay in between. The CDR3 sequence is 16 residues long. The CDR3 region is CASRGPRTNTNNEQFF. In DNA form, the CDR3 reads TGTGCCAGCAGAGGTCCAAGGACTAACACAAACAATGAGCAGTTCTTC.